This TCR beta chain originates from a study of blood T cell repertoires in COVID-19 (TCRdb year 2020). At the level of the whole study: Samples covering the acute and convalescent phases of COVID-19 were provided by collaborators in the United States, Italy and Spain. The material from the prospective study consisted of cDNA or gDNA derived from T cells, B-cell-depleted T cells, or PBMCs. The dataset comprised deeply sampled blood TCRbeta repertoires from subjects exposed to, actively infected with, or recovered from COVID-19. The repertoires were released in a freely available public database intended as a resource for research on the immune response to SARS-CoV-2. Samples came from the ongoing ImmuneRACE study (first 160 participants) plus 1,254 subjects from 6 global collaborators. Sample metadata almost always included a de-identified subject ID, COVID-19 status, age in years and sex. Where available, HLA class I and class II types were taken from metadata supplied by the sample provider and were not determined by assay-based typing.

Whole blood was collected in K2EDTA tubes by collaborating institutions according to the institutions' own protocols. For TCRbeta analysis, collaborators shipped samples in one of three forms: frozen whole blood, isolated PBMCs, or DNA extracted from either of those sample types. The immunoSEQ Assay, a bias-controlled multiplex PCR, was used to amplify TCRbeta CDR3 regions from genomic DNA. Under the source paper's analysis protocol: Nucleated cell counts per sample were estimated from amplification of reference gene primers within the assay. Sequence reads were collapsed and filtered to measure the absolute abundance of every unique TCRbeta CDR3 rearrangement. For each sample, productive Simpson clonality was calculated as the square root of Simpson's diversity index over productive rearrangements. TCRdb took over this immuneACCESS table, retaining in-frame rearrangements with V and J assigned. Such tables are incomplete; in checked studies, under half of the missing clones stem from an unresolved V gene, and the remainder is unexplained. V, J and clone size were drawn from that table, and D and trimming were deduced from the DNA. The sample yields 65,000 to 95,000 clones; about 79% were counted once. The ten largest clonotypes hold 15% to 20% of the sample.

Study-wide conclusions, independent of this receptor: The quantity of clinical and demographic metadata differed by source and by participant and was supplied without curation.

Turning to this clone: This clone's antigen is unknown. Base qualities are not provided; no much larger clone lies one nucleotide away.

As encoded in the germline V gene, CDR1 is KGHSH while CDR2 is LQKENI. The CDR3 has 15 amino acids, counting the end cysteine and phenylalanine. Only the CDR3 region is kept as DNA, spanning 45 bases read in frame from base 1. V ends up 4 bases short and J 4 bases short, with an unmatched junction base count of 7. This TCR was sampled from a human donor in a cohort sampled during active COVID-19. The sequenced material came from peripheral blood. The rearranged chain carries TRBV18 and TRBJ2-5, with 9 bases matching TRBD2. The CDR3 has the sequence CASSLIAGVRETQYF. The nucleotide sequence is given as TGTGCCAGCTCACTGATAGCGGGAGTTAGAGAGACCCAGTACTTC. Full variable domain (CDR3 extended with the reference TRBV18 and TRBJ2-5 proteins): NAGVMQNPRHLVRRRGQEARLRCSPMKGHSHVYWYRQLPEEGLKFMVYLQKENIIDESGMPKERFSAEFPKEGPSILRIQQVVRGDSAAYFCASSLIAGVRETQYFGPGTRLLVL.